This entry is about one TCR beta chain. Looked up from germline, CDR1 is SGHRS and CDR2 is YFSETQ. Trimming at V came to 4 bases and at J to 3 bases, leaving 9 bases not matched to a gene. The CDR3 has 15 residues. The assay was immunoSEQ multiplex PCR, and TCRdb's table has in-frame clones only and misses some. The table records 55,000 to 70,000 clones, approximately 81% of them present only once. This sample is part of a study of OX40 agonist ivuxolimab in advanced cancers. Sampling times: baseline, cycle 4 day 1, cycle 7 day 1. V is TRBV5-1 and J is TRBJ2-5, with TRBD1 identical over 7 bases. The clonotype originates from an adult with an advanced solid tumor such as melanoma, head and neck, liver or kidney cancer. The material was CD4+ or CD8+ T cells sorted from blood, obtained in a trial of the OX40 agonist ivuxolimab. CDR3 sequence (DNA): TGCGCCAGCAGCCGCTGGCCAGGACAGGAAGAGACCCAGTACTTC. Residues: CASSRWPGQEETQYF.